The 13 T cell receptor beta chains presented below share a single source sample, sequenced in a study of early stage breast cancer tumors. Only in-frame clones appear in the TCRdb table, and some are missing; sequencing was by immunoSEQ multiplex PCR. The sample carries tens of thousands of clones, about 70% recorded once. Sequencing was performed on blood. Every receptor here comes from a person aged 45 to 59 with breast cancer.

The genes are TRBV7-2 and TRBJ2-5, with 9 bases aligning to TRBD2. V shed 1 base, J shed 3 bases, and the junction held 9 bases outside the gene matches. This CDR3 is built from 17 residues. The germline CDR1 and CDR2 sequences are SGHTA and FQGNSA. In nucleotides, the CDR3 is TGTGCCAGCAGCTTAGGGCGGGAGGGCCAATATGAAGAGACCCAGTACTTC. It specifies CASSLGREGQYEETQYF.

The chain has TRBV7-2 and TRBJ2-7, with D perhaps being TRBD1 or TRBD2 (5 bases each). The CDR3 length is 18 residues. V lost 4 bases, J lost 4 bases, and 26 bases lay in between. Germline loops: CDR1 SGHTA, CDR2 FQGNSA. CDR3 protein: CASSSKIVPGTVGYEQYF. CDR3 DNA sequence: TGTGCCAGCAGCTCAAAAATCGTCCCCGGGACGGTCGGTTACGAGCAGTACTTC.

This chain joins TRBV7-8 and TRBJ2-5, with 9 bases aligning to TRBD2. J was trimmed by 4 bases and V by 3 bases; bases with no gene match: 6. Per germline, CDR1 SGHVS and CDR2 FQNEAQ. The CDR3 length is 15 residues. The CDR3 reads CASSLTGTSRETQYF. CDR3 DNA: TGTGCCAGCAGCTTGACAGGGACTAGCAGAGAGACCCAGTACTTC.

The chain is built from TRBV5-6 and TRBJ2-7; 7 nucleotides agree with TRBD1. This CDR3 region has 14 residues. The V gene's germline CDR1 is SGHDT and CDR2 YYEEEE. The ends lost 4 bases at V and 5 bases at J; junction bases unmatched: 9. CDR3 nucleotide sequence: TGTGCCAGCAGCATTGAGGGGGCGGTGGACGAGCAGTACTTC. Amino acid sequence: CASSIEGAVDEQYF.

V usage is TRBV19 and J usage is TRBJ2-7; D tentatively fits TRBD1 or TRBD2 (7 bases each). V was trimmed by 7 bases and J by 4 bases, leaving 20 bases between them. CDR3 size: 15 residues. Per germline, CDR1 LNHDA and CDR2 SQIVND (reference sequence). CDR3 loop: CASTNSAGGGYEQYF. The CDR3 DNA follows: TGTGCCAGTACTAATTCCGCAGGGGGGGGATACGAGCAGTACTTC.

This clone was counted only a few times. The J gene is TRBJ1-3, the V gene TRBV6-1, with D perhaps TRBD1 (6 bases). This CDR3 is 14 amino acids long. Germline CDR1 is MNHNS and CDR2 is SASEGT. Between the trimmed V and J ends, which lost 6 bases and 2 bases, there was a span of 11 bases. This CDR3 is CASSDGQPGNTIYF. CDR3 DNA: TGTGCCAGCAGCGATGGACAGCCTGGAAACACCATATATTTT.

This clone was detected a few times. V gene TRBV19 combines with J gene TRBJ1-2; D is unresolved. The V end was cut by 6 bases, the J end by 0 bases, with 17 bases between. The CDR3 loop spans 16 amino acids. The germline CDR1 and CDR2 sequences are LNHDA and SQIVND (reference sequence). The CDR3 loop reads CASSPMRGRTNYGYTF. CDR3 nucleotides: TGTGCCAGTAGCCCCATGCGAGGGCGGACTAACTATGGCTACACCTTC.

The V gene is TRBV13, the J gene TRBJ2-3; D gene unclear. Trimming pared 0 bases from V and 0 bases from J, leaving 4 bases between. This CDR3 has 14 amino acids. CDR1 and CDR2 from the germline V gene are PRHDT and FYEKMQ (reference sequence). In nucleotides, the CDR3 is TGTGCCAGCAGCTTAGGGGCGAGCACAGATACGCAGTATTTT. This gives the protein CASSLGASTDTQYF.

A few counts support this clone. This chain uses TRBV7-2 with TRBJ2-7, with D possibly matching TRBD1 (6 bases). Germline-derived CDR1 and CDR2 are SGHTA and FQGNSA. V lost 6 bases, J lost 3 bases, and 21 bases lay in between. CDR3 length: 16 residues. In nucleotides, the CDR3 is TGTGCCAGCAGTAACCGGGACACCGTTTTGATCTACGAGCAGTACTTC. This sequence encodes CASSNRDTVLIYEQYF. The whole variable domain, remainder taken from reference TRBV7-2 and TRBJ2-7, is GAGVSQSPSNKVTEKGKDVELRCDPISGHTALYWYRQSLGQGLEFLIYFQGNSAPDKSGLPSDRFSAERTGGSVSTLTIQRTQQEDSAVYLCASSNRDTVLIYEQYFGPGTRLTVT.

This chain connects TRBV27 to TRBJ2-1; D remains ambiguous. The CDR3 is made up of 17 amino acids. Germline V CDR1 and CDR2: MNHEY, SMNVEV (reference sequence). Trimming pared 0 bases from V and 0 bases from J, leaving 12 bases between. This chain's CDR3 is CASSLSGYSDSYNEQFF. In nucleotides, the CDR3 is TGTGCCAGCAGTTTATCTGGGTATAGTGACTCCTACAATGAGCAGTTCTTC.

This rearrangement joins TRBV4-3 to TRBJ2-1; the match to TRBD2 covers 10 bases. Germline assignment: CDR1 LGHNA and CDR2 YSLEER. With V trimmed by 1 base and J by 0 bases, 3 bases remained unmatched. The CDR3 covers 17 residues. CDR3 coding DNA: TGCGCCAGCAGCCAAGGAGCGGGAGGGAGCTCCTACAATGAGCAGTTCTTC. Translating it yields CASSQGAGGSSYNEQFF.

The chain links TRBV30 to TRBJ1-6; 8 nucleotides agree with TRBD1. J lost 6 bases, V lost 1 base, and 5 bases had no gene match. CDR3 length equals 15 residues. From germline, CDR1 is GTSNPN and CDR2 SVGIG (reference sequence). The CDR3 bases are TGTGCCTGGAGTGATAGCAGGGGGCGTAATTCACCCCTCCACTTT. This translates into CAWSDSRGRNSPLHF.

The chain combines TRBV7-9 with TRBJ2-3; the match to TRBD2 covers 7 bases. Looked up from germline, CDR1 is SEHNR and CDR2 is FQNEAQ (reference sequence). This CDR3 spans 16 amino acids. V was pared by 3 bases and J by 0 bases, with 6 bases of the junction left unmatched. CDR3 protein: CASSLNRGGSTDTQYF. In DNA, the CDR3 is TGTGCCAGCAGCTTGAATCGCGGGGGAAGCACAGATACGCAGTATTTT.